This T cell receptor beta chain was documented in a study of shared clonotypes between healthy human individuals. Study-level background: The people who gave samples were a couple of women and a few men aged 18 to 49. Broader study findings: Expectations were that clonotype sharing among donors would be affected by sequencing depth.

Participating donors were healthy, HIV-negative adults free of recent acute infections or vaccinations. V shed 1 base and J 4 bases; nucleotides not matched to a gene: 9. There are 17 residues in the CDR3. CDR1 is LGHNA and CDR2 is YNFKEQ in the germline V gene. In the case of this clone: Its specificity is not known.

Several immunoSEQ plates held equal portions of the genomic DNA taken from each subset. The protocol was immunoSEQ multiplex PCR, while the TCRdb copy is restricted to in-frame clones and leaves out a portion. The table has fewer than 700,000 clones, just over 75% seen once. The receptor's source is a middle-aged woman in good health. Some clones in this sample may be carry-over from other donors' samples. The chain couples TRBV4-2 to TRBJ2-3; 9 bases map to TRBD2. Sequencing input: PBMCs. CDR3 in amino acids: CASSQGVAGAQADTQYF. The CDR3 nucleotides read TGTGCCAGCAGCCAAGGGGTAGCGGGAGCCCAGGCAGATACGCAGTATTTT.